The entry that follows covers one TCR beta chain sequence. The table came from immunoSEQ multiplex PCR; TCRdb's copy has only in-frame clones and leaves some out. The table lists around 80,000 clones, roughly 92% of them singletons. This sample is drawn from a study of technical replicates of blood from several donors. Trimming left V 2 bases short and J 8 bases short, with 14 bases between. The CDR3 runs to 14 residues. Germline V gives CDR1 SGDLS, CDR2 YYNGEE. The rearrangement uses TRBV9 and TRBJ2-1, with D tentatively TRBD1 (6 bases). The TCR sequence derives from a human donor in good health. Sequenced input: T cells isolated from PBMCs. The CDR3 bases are TGTGCCAGCAGCGTGACAGGTATCGGGTATGAGCAGTTCTTC. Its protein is CASSVTGIGYEQFF.